This T cell receptor (beta chain) derives from a study of cytomegalovirus exposure and HLA in healthy donors. Study-level findings and limits: Later genetic work tied a missense DCLRE1C variant to beta-chain V and J trimming.

Germline V lookup: CDR1 MGHRA, CDR2 YSYEKL. V was trimmed by 4 bases and J by 9 bases, leaving 19 bases between them. The CDR3 is made up of 14 amino acids. A note on this clone: Antigen unknown.

PCR used 60 Vbeta primers and 13 Jbeta primers. This table comes from immunoSEQ multiplex PCR, and its TCRdb copy is limited to in-frame clones, with some not included. The sample carries more than 90,000 clones, about 70% recorded once. The chain couples TRBV4-1 to TRBJ2-7; D is undetermined. The specimen sequenced was PBMCs. The receptor was derived from a man aged 25 to 40 in good health and CMV-seropositive. CDR3 nucleotides: TGCGCCAGCAGCCCGAATACCCGCAGTGTCGTGCAGTACTTC. Its protein product is CASSPNTRSVVQYF.